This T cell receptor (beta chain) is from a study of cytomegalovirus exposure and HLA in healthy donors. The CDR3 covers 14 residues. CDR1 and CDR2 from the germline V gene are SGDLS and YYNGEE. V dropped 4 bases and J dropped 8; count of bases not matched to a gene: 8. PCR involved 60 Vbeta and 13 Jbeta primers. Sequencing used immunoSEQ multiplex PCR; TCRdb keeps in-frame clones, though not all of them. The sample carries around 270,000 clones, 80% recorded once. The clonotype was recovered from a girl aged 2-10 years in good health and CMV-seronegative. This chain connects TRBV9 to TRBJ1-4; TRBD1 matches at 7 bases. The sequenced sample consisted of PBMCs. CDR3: CASSPEGAQEKLFF. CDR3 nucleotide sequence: TGTGCCAGCAGCCCAGAGGGGGCTCAGGAAAAACTGTTTTTT.